These 18 T cell receptor beta chains share one sample of origin, sequenced in a study of CD8 T cells in ankylosing spondylitis. TCRdb redid the calling of the 5' RACE reads with MiXCR, one entry per CDR3 protein. The sample consists of approximately 180,000 distinct CDR3 sequences, roughly 18% of them appearing once. Sequencing used blood, either unsorted or a sorted T cell fraction (not recorded which). These receptors came from a male donor aged 5 to 30 with ankylosing spondylitis or in good health (not recorded which).

This clonotype was seen many times. The CDR3 sequence is CSARAGTAISYNSPLHF. The CDR3 bases are TGCAGTGCTAGAGCCGGGACAGCGATCTCCTATAATTCACCCCTCCACTTT. The chain uses TRBV20-1 and TRBJ1-6, with TRBD1 matching over 7 bases. CDR3 length: 17 residues. Trimming removed 1 base from V and 0 bases from J; junction bases left unmatched: 6. Germline V gives CDR1 DFQATT, CDR2 SNEGSKA (reference sequence).

This clonotype was seen ten or more times. This chain joins TRBV7-3 and TRBJ2-6, with D perhaps matching TRBD1 (6 bases). This CDR3 spans 19 amino acids. The V gene lost 5 bases and the J gene lost 0 bases, with 20 bases spanning the gap. Germline CDR1 reads SGHTA; CDR2 reads FQGTGA. CDR3 coding DNA: TGTGCCAGCAGCCCTCTCCCCGGGACACACAGCTCTGGGGCCAACGTCCTGACTTTC. Amino acid sequence: CASSPLPGTHSSGANVLTF.

This clonotype was observed many times. For the CDR3, the DNA is TGTGCCAGCAGCTTATTTGGTCCCATCAATGAGCAGTTCTTC. Protein sequence: CASSLFGPINEQFF. This sequence joins TRBV11-2 and TRBJ2-1; no reliable D call. This CDR3 contains 14 residues. V lost 2 bases to trimming and J lost 6 bases, with 11 bases between them. Germline V gene sequence: CDR1 SGHAT, CDR2 FQNNGV.

This clonotype was detected ten times or more. The rearrangement uses TRBV29-1 and TRBJ2-7; D not certain. Trimming stripped 6 bases from V and 6 bases from J, with 21 bases between. CDR1 is SQVTM and CDR2 is ANQGSEA in the germline V gene. The CDR3 is 14 residues long. CDR3 amino acids: CSVVRRLDPTEQYF. In nucleotides, the CDR3 is TGCAGCGTGGTACGACGACTGGATCCCACCGAGCAGTACTTC.

This clonotype was observed at least ten times. The rearrangement uses TRBV12-3 or TRBV12-4 and TRBJ1-2; D is perhaps TRBD1 (6 bases). The CDR3 sequence is 15 residues long. Trimming left V 1 base short and J 4 bases short, with 13 bases between. DNA of the CDR3: TGTGCCAGCAGTTTAGAGGGGGGGCTGGTCTATGGCTACACCTTC. Translation gives CASSLEGGLVYGYTF.

This clonotype was recorded at least ten times. This chain uses TRBV7-8 with TRBJ2-5; D possibly corresponds to TRBD2 (6 bases). The CDR3 consists of 15 residues. Germline CDR1 SGHVS, CDR2 FQNEAQ. The ends were cut back, 2 bases at V and 2 bases at J, with 12 bases in the middle. CDR3 bases: TGTGCCAGCAGCTTATATAGCGGCACACAAGAGACCCAGTACTTC. Protein product: CASSLYSGTQETQYF.

Many counts were recorded for this clonotype. The chain employs TRBV5-1 and TRBJ2-5, with a possible D match to TRBD2 (5 bases). Germline lookup yields CDR1 SGHRS and CDR2 YFSETQ. The CDR3 consists of 14 residues. The germline V and J ends were trimmed by 4 bases and 0 bases, with 10 bases remaining between them. Here the CDR3 DNA reads TGCGCCAGCAGCGGGGAGAGTTACCAAGAGACCCAGTACTTC. Encoded protein: CASSGESYQETQYF.

This clonotype was seen many times. CDR3 residues: CSARVVTTLNEQFF. As DNA, the CDR3 is TGCAGTGCTAGAGTAGTCACTACCCTCAATGAGCAGTTCTTC. The rearrangement joins TRBV20-1 to TRBJ2-1; D remains ambiguous. There are 14 residues in the CDR3. The germline CDR1 and CDR2 sequences are DFQATT and SNEGSKA (reference sequence). The V and J ends lost 1 base and 6 bases respectively, with 13 bases between them.

This clonotype showed up many times. The CDR3 DNA follows: TGTGCCACCAGCAGAGACCCGGGCCTTACTTTAAATCAGCCCCAGCATTTT. Amino acids: CATSRDPGLTLNQPQHF. The chain employs TRBV15 and TRBJ1-5, with unresolved D. The CDR3 sequence is 17 residues long. Per germline, CDR1 LNHNV and CDR2 YYDKDF (reference sequence). V lost 0 bases and J 4 bases, leaving 16 bases between the germline ends.

This clonotype has a count of ten or more. The chain recombines TRBV29-1 with TRBJ1-4; 8 bases agree with TRBD1. V dropped 5 bases and J dropped 4; count of bases not matched to a gene: 6. Germline V gene data show CDR1 as SQVTM and CDR2 as ANQGSEA. The CDR3 is 14 amino acids. DNA for the CDR3: TGCAGCGTTAACCCGGACAGGGTTAATGAAAAACTGTTTTTT. Encoded protein: CSVNPDRVNEKLFF.

This clonotype showed up many times. CDR3 region: CASSLVTGSGYNEQFF. The CDR3 DNA reads as TGTGCCAGCAGTTTAGTAACCGGGAGTGGGTACAATGAGCAGTTCTTC. The genes are TRBV12-3 or TRBV12-4 and TRBJ2-1; weak D call: TRBD2 (6 bases). CDR3 length: 16 amino acids. Trimming cost V 1 base and J 4 bases, with 14 bases left between them.

This clonotype was picked up many times. This rearrangement joins TRBV19 to TRBJ2-5; D is ambiguous. The length of the CDR3 is 11 residues. V dropped 0 bases and J dropped 4 bases, with 0 bases sitting between them. Germline V gene sequence: CDR1 LNHDA, CDR2 SQIVND (reference sequence). The CDR3 DNA sequence: TGTGCCAGTAGTATAGAAGAGACCCAGTACTTC. Its translation: CASSIEETQYF.

This clonotype was seen at least ten times. V gene TRBV7-2 combines with J gene TRBJ2-3; 7 nucleotides align to TRBD1. Germline CDR1 SGHTA, CDR2 FQGNSA. Trimming at V came to 1 base and at J to 3 bases, leaving 10 bases not matched to a gene. The CDR3 contains 17 residues. CDR3 region: CASSLVGLDRWTDTQYF. Written as DNA, the CDR3 is TGTGCCAGCAGCTTAGTTGGTTTGGACAGGTGGACAGATACGCAGTATTTT.

J is TRBJ2-1 and V is TRBV15; a possible D gene is TRBD2 (6 bases). CDR1 LNHNV and CDR2 YYDKDF come from the germline V gene (reference sequence). This CDR3 is 17 amino acids long. V was clipped by 3 bases and J by 4 bases, with 19 bases between them. The CDR3 DNA follows: TGTGCCACCAGCAGGGAGGGTTTTGTTGACCTTTACAATGAGCAGTTCTTC. Protein: CATSREGFVDLYNEQFF.

This clonotype occurred many times. V is TRBV7-8 and J is TRBJ1-2; 9 bases are shared with TRBD1. V lost 1 base to trimming and J lost 4 bases; unmatched junction nucleotides: 7. The CDR3 is 16 residues long. The germline CDR1 and CDR2 sequences are SGHVS and FQNEAQ. This CDR3 is CASSLGRDRVAYGYTF. The CDR3, as DNA: TGTGCCAGCAGCTTAGGCCGGGACAGGGTGGCCTATGGCTACACCTTC.

This clonotype was recorded at least ten times. The chain carries TRBV29-1 and TRBJ1-3, with D unclear. The germline V and J ends were trimmed by 6 bases and 0 bases, with 9 bases remaining between them. Germline CDR1 reads SQVTM; CDR2 reads ANQGSEA. The CDR3 has 13 amino acids. The CDR3 DNA reads as TGCAGCGTAGCCAGGTTCTCTGGAAACACCATATATTTT. Residues: CSVARFSGNTIYF.

This clonotype has at least ten counts. The gene calls are TRBV11-2 and TRBJ2-7; possibly TRBD2 for D (5 bases). V lost 7 bases to trimming and J lost 3 bases, with 10 bases between them. The germline V gene has CDR1 SGHAT and CDR2 FQNNGV. The CDR3 loop spans 12 amino acids. In nucleotides, the CDR3 is TGTGCCAGCAAGGGAGCTAACTACGAGCAGTACGTC. The encoded protein is CASKGANYEQYV.

This clonotype was seen ten or more times. The V call is TRBV24-1, the J call TRBJ2-3; D may be TRBD1 or TRBD2 (5 bases each). The V end was cut by 5 bases, the J end by 0 bases, with 11 bases between. The CDR3 totals 15 residues. The germline V gene encodes CDR1 KGHDR and CDR2 SFDVKD. CDR3 protein: CATSVGTSSTDTQYF. As DNA, the CDR3 is TGTGCCACCAGTGTTGGGACGTCTAGCACAGATACGCAGTATTTT.